The source of this T cell receptor (beta chain) is a study of OX40 agonist ivuxolimab in advanced cancers. Assay used: immunoSEQ multiplex PCR; TCRdb lists only in-frame clones, some missing. The sample has about 110,000 clones, around 90% seen once. The specimen comprised CD4+ or CD8+ T cells sorted from blood, sampled in a trial of the OX40 agonist ivuxolimab. This clonotype originated in an adult with an advanced solid tumor such as melanoma, head and neck, liver or kidney cancer.

The CDR3 sequence: CASSPGEGTEAFF. In DNA, the CDR3 is TGCGCCAGCAGCCCGGGGGAAGGGACTGAAGCTTTCTTT. The J gene is TRBJ1-1, the V gene TRBV5-1; TRBD1 might be the D (5 bases). Per the germline V gene, CDR1 is SGHRS and CDR2 is YFSETQ. Trimming removed 4 bases at V and 5 bases at J, with 12 bases between. This CDR3 is 13 amino acids long.